The rows below give T cell receptor beta chains drawn from one sample of a study of cytomegalovirus exposure and HLA in healthy donors. The assay was immunoSEQ multiplex PCR, and TCRdb's table has in-frame clones only and misses some. The sample shows around 110,000 clones, 55% to 65% of them seen only once. The material sequenced was PBMCs. These receptors all come from a woman between 40 and 50 years old in good health and CMV-seropositive. Each CDR3 is given with its conserved first and last residue. Each record gives: clone size, D gene, J gene, V gene, CDR3 protein, CDR3 DNA. D genes are given only for firm matches. Some rows mark clone size as missing; the rest say once, few, many or name a class of expanded clone.

>NA|NA|TRBJ2-3|TRBV18
CASSRSGDTQYF
TGTGCCAGCTCTCGATCCGGGGATACGCAGTATTTT
>few|NA|TRBJ1-4|TRBV27
CASSGTRNEKLFF
TGTGCCAGCAGCGGGACACGTAATGAAAAACTGTTTTTT
>few|NA|TRBJ2-1|TRBV27
CASSTRVGQSSYNEQFF
TGTGCCAGCAGTACCCGAGTTGGACAGAGCTCCTACAATGAGCAGTTCTTC
>NA|TRBD1|TRBJ1-1|TRBV19
CASSGIRGRTEAFF
TGTGCCAGTAGTGGGATCAGGGGGCGAACTGAAGCTTTCTTT
>once|TRBD2|TRBJ2-7|TRBV7-3
CASSLPGREGEQYF
TGTGCCAGCAGCTTACCAGGGCGGGAGGGCGAGCAGTACTTC
>NA|TRBD2|TRBJ2-1|TRBV19
CASRWTSGRDEQFF
TGTGCCAGTAGATGGACTAGCGGGAGAGATGAGCAGTTCTTC
>few|TRBD2|TRBJ2-5|TRBV10-3
CAITDGKAGVETQYF
TGTGCCATCACGGACGGAAAAGCGGGAGTAGAGACCCAGTACTTC
>NA|NA|TRBJ2-1|TRBV18
CASSPPNSGQFF
TGTGCCAGCTCACCACCGAATTCCGGGCAGTTCTTC
>few|NA|TRBJ1-1|TRBV18
CASSLLQVRHLNTEAFF
TGTGCCAGCTCCCTTCTTCAAGTTAGACACCTTAACACTGAAGCTTTCTTT
>NA|TRBD2|TRBJ2-1|TRBV30
CAWSAKPSGSFDEQFF
TGTGCCTGGAGTGCTAAACCTAGCGGGAGTTTCGATGAGCAGTTCTTC
>few|TRBD1|TRBJ1-5|TRBV6-6
CASSYDRGPFNQPQHF
TGTGCCAGCAGTTACGACAGGGGGCCTTTCAATCAGCCCCAGCATTTT
>few|TRBD2|TRBJ2-3|TRBV18
CASSPAPSGRAIDTQYF
TGTGCCAGCTCACCAGCGCCTAGCGGGAGGGCCATAGATACGCAGTATTTT
>NA|NA|TRBJ1-2|TRBV5-4
CASSLQSVGYTF
TGTGCCAGCAGCTTGCAGTCAGTTGGCTACACCTTC
>once|NA|TRBJ2-2|TRBV7-3
CASSLAVAGGELFF
TGTGCCAGCAGCTTAGCGGTCGCGGGCGGGGAGCTGTTTTTT
>few|NA|TRBJ1-4|TRBV2
CASCRENEKLFF
TGTGCCAGCTGTCGGGAGAATGAAAAACTGTTTTTT
>few|NA|TRBJ1-1|TRBV28
CASSRWQGRNTEAFF
TGTGCCAGCAGCCGCTGGCAGGGGAGGAACACTGAAGCTTTCTTT
>few|NA|TRBJ2-7|TRBV10-3
CAISDGHYEQYF
TGTGCCATCAGTGACGGACACTACGAGCAGTACTTC
>few|TRBD1|TRBJ2-7|TRBV6-1
CASGQGYYEQYF
TGTGCCAGCGGACAGGGGTATTACGAGCAGTACTTC
>NA|NA|TRBJ1-1|TRBV5-6
CASSLAEGTEAFF
TGTGCCAGCAGCTTGGCGGAGGGCACTGAAGCTTTCTTT
>NA|NA|TRBJ1-2|TRBV2
CASRRERADYGYTF
TGTGCCAGCAGACGAGAGAGGGCGGACTATGGCTACACCTTC
>NA|NA|TRBJ1-1|TRBV7-9
CASSLVSGTEAFF
TGTGCCAGCAGCTTAGTATCCGGCACTGAAGCTTTCTTT
>few|NA|TRBJ2-6|TRBV5-1
CASSLAGGSQSGANVLTF
TGCGCCAGCAGCTTGGCCGGAGGCAGCCAGTCTGGGGCCAACGTCCTGACTTTC
>few|NA|TRBJ1-4|TRBV28
CASSPRQAYNEKLFF
TGTGCCAGCAGTCCTCGACAGGCCTACAATGAAAAACTGTTTTTT
>few|TRBD2|TRBJ2-1|TRBV7-3
CASSLTWTSGKYEQFF
TGTGCCAGCAGCTTAACGTGGACTAGCGGGAAGTATGAGCAGTTCTTC
>NA|TRBD1|TRBJ2-2|TRBV10-1
CASSSFRQGARTGELFF
TGCGCCAGCAGTAGTTTTCGACAGGGGGCGCGAACCGGGGAGCTGTTTTTT
>NA|NA|TRBJ1-1|TRBV28
CASSSVSGKTEAFF
TGTGCCAGCAGTTCTGTCTCCGGGAAGACTGAAGCTTTCTTT
>NA|NA|TRBJ1-2|TRBV12-5
CASGLPLGGHGYTF
TGTGCTAGTGGTTTGCCCCTCGGGGGGCATGGCTACACCTTC
>NA|NA|TRBJ1-4|TRBV4-2
CASSPKAGFVPTNEKLFF
TGTGCCAGCAGCCCCAAGGCAGGGTTCGTCCCAACTAATGAAAAACTGTTTTTT
>NA|NA|TRBJ1-3|TRBV5-6
CAGSFGMTVSGNTIYF
TGTGCCGGCAGCTTTGGTATGACAGTCTCTGGAAACACCATATATTTT
>NA|NA|TRBJ1-2|TRBV5-8
CASSIRESYGYTF
TGTGCCAGCAGCATCCGGGAGTCCTATGGCTACACCTTC
>NA|TRBD2|TRBJ2-1|TRBV5-1
CASSRGLRDEQFF
TGCGCCAGCAGCAGGGGACTACGCGATGAGCAGTTCTTC
>NA|NA|TRBJ2-2|TRBV2
CASKGQGLGTGELFF
TGTGCCAGCAAGGGGCAGGGGTTGGGCACCGGGGAGCTGTTTTTT
>NA|NA|TRBJ1-5|TRBV28
CASSYLGGGNQPQHF
TGTGCCAGCAGTTACCTGGGGGGAGGCAATCAGCCCCAGCATTTT
>NA|TRBD1|TRBJ2-7|TRBV7-3
CASSLDRGYEQYF
TGTGCCAGCAGCCTGGACAGGGGGTACGAGCAGTACTTC
>NA|NA|TRBJ2-7|TRBV7-7
CASSPPREGAHIDEQYF
TGTGCTAGCAGCCCTCCCCGGGAGGGGGCGCATATAGACGAGCAGTACTTC
>NA|TRBD2|TRBJ2-7|TRBV25-1
CASSPVGGGTRTYEQYF
TGTGCCAGCAGTCCGGTTGGGGGAGGGACTAGAACATACGAGCAGTACTTC
>NA|TRBD2|TRBJ2-1|TRBV7-8
CASSLRLAGDNEQFF
TGTGCCAGCAGCTTAAGACTAGCGGGAGACAATGAGCAGTTCTTC
>NA|NA|TRBJ2-1|TRBV19
CASSDLAVYNEQFF
TGTGCCAGCAGCGACCTAGCAGTGTACAATGAGCAGTTCTTC
>NA|TRBD2|TRBJ2-5|TRBV7-2
CASSLGWTSGGQETQYF
TGTGCCAGCAGCTTAGGATGGACTAGCGGAGGCCAAGAGACCCAGTACTTC
>few|TRBD1|TRBJ1-4|TRBV6-1
CASSADREDEKLFF
TGTGCCAGCAGTGCGGACAGGGAGGACGAAAAACTGTTTTTT
>NA|TRBD1|TRBJ1-1|TRBV19
CASSSPNRGRMRPEAFF
TGTGCCAGTAGTTCCCCGAACAGGGGAAGGATGAGGCCTGAAGCTTTCTTT
>NA|TRBD1|TRBJ1-1|TRBV4-1
CASSPPGQGKSEAFF
TGCGCCAGCAGCCCACCGGGACAGGGGAAGTCTGAAGCTTTCTTT
>few|TRBD1|TRBJ1-4|TRBV5-1
CASSSGTVNEKLFF
TGCGCCAGCAGCTCCGGGACAGTAAATGAAAAACTGTTTTTT
>few|TRBD2|TRBJ2-2|TRBV6-4
CASREDSQGCGRGLTGELFF
TGTGCCAGCAGGGAGGACAGCCAAGGATGCGGGAGGGGCCTCACCGGGGAGCTGTTTTTT
>NA|TRBD1|TRBJ2-2|TRBV7-2
CASSRQGTNTGELFF
TGTGCCAGCAGCAGACAGGGGACGAACACCGGGGAGCTGTTTTTT
>NA|NA|TRBJ1-5|TRBV7-2
CASSIWTARDEPQHF
TGTGCCAGCAGCATCTGGACGGCCCGGGATGAGCCCCAGCATTTT
>NA|TRBD2|TRBJ2-1|TRBV5-1
CASSSIAGFNEQFF
TGCGCCAGCAGCTCCATAGCGGGGTTCAATGAGCAGTTCTTC
>NA|TRBD2|TRBJ2-3|TRBV5-1
CASSLYGENSGGFHSHPHF
TGCGCCAGCAGCTTGTATGGGGAAAATAGCGGGGGATTCCACAGCCACCCCCATTTT
>few|TRBD2|TRBJ2-3|TRBV13
CASSGPGLAGGPFTTDTQYF
TGTGCCAGTTCAGGACCGGGACTAGCGGGAGGCCCCTTCACCACAGATACGCAGTATTTT
>few|NA|TRBJ2-1|TRBV4-3
CASSPWTDSNEQFF
TGCGCCAGCAGCCCCTGGACTGACTCAAATGAGCAGTTCTTC
>NA|TRBD2|TRBJ2-1|TRBV4-2
CASSDTKLAGGNNEQFF
TGTGCCAGCAGCGATACGAAACTAGCGGGAGGGAACAATGAGCAGTTCTTC
>once|NA|TRBJ1-3|TRBV29-1
CSVEEGANSGNTIYF
TGCAGCGTTGAAGAAGGGGCGAACTCTGGAAACACCATATATTTT
>NA|NA|TRBJ1-2|TRBV14
CASSQDISGIHGYTF
TGTGCCAGCAGCCAAGATATATCAGGGATCCACGGCTACACCTTC
>NA|TRBD2|TRBJ2-7|TRBV9
CASSVGGAGENEQYF
TGTGCCAGCAGCGTAGGAGGGGCGGGAGAAAACGAGCAGTACTTC
>NA|TRBD1|TRBJ2-4|TRBV7-9
CASSSTRDSLKNIQYF
TGTGCCAGCAGCAGTACTAGGGACAGTCTAAAAAACATTCAGTACTTC
>NA|TRBD2|TRBJ2-1|TRBV9
CASSPTLAGFYNEQFF
TGTGCCAGCAGCCCGACACTAGCGGGGTTCTACAATGAGCAGTTCTTC
>NA|NA|TRBJ2-2|TRBV9
CASSRNTGELFF
TGTGCCAGCAGCCGTAACACCGGGGAGCTGTTTTTT
>NA|TRBD1|TRBJ1-1|TRBV6-4
CASSDSTGSNTEAFF
TGTGCCAGCAGTGACTCGACAGGGTCGAACACTGAAGCTTTCTTT
>few|NA|TRBJ1-5|TRBV6-5
CASSGGHGNQPQHF
TGTGCCAGCAGTGGGGGACATGGCAATCAGCCCCAGCATTTT